This section outlines one T cell receptor (beta chain) sequence together with its context. Its cognate antigen is unknown. This entry belongs to a study of cytomegalovirus exposure and HLA in healthy donors. TCRdb's copy holds only in-frame clones and misses some; the assay was immunoSEQ multiplex PCR. The data contain some 150,000 clones, about 86% of them singletons. Study outcomes and limitations: The finding came from a later analysis; first-cohort TCR clusters tended to co-occur in the approximately 120 validation repertoires. CMV antigen specificity of a few CMV-associated chains was confirmed in vitro. A list of roughly 160 TCR beta chains associated with cytomegalovirus was given.

The sample consisted of PBMCs. This sequence originates from a human donor in good health.

The CDR3 is CASSLADWGRENTEAFF. In DNA form, the CDR3 reads TGTGCCAGCAGCTTAGCGGATTGGGGCAGGGAGAACACTGAAGCTTTCTTT. The chain links TRBV7-8 to TRBJ1-1; TRBD1 might be the D (5 bases). V gave up 0 bases and J gave up 1 base, with 15 bases separating them. The CDR3 contains 17 residues. CDR1 is SGHVS and CDR2 is FQNEAQ in the germline V gene. The complete variable domain, with remaining parts taken from reference TRBV7-8 and TRBJ1-1, reads GAGVSQSPRYKVAKRGQDVALRCDPISGHVSLFWYQQALGQGPEFLTYFQNEAQLDKSGLPSDRFFAERPEGSVSTLKIQRTQQEDSAVYLCASSLADWGRENTEAFFGQGTRLTVV.